This T cell receptor beta chain originates from a study of Ad26.COV2.S vaccination and SARS-CoV-2 variants. The treatment: around 19 received Ad26.COV2.S at low or high dose, single or two shots; 5 received placebo; per-sample allocation not given. Day 63 after the first injection of vaccine or placebo was the sampling time. Only in-frame clones appear in the TCRdb table, and some are missing; sequencing was by immunoSEQ multiplex PCR. This repertoire shows a few hundred thousand clones, around 89% found once; its top ten account for about 1.9%. This specimen consisted of peripheral blood, obtained in a trial of Ad26.COV2.S vaccine versus placebo. The sequence was obtained from a person between 18 and 60 years old who received the Ad26.COV2.S COVID-19 vaccine or a placebo.

DNA for the CDR3: TGTGCCAGCAGTCCCGGCACGACAGGGACAGAAGAAAAACTGTTTTTT. Translated, it gives CASSPGTTGTEEKLFF. The chain joins TRBV2 to TRBJ1-4; 7 bases line up with TRBD1. The CDR3 sequence is 16 residues long. V gave up 5 bases and J gave up 8 bases; unmatched junction bases: 14. CDR1 SNHLY and CDR2 FYNNEI come from the germline V gene.